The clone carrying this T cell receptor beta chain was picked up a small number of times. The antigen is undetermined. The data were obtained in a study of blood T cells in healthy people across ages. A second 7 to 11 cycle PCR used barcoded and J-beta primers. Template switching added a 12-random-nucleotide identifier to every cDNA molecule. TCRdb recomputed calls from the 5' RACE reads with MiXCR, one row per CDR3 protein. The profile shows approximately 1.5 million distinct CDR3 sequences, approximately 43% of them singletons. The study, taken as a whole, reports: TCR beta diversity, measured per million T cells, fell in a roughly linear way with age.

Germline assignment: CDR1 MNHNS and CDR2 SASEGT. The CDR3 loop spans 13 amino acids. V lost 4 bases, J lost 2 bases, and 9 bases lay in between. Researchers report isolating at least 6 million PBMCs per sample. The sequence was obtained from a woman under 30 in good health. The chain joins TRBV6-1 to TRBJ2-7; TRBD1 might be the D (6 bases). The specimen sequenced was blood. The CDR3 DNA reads TGTGCCAGCAGTGCGCAGGGGACCTACGAGCAGTACTTC. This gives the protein CASSAQGTYEQYF.